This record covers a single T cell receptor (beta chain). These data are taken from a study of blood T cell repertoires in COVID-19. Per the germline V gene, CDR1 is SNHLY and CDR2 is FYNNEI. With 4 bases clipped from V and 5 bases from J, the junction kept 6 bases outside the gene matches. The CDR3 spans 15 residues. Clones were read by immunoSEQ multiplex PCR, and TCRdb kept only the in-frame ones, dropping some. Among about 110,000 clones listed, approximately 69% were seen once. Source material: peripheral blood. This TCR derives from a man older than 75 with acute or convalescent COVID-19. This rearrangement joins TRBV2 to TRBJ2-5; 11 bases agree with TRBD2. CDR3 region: CASSGPSGRSETQYF. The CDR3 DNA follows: TGTGCCAGCAGTGGTCCTAGCGGGAGGTCCGAGACCCAGTACTTC.